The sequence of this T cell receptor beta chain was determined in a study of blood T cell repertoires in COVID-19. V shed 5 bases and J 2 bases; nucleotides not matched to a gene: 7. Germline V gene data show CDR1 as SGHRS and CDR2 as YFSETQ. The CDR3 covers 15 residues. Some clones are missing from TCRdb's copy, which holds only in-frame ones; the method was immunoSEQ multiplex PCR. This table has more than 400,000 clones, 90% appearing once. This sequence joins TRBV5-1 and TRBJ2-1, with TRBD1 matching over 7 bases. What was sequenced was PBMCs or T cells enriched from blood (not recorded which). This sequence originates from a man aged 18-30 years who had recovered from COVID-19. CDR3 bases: TGCGCCAGCAGAACCGGGACAGACCCCTACAATGAGCAGTTCTTC. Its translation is CASRTGTDPYNEQFF.